Described below is a single T cell receptor beta chain sequence and its context. Profiling relied on immunoSEQ multiplex PCR, and the TCRdb table lists in-frame clones only, not all of them. The data hold tens of thousands of clones, with around 90% observed a single time. The germline V gene encodes CDR1 MNHEY and CDR2 SMNVEV (reference sequence). The V segment lost 3 bases and the J segment 8 bases; nucleotides outside the gene matches: 16. This CDR3 region has 17 residues. The entry originates in a study of T cell responses to AZD1222 COVID-19 vaccine. The specimen comprised peripheral blood, sampled on day 0 of AZD1222 vaccination. The chain employs TRBV27 and TRBJ1-2; 9 bases are shared with TRBD1. The source is an adult in good health. The CDR3 sequence is CASSFTTSGQGVNGYTF. CDR3 in DNA: TGTGCCAGCAGTTTCACAACTTCGGGACAGGGTGTAAACGGCTACACCTTC.